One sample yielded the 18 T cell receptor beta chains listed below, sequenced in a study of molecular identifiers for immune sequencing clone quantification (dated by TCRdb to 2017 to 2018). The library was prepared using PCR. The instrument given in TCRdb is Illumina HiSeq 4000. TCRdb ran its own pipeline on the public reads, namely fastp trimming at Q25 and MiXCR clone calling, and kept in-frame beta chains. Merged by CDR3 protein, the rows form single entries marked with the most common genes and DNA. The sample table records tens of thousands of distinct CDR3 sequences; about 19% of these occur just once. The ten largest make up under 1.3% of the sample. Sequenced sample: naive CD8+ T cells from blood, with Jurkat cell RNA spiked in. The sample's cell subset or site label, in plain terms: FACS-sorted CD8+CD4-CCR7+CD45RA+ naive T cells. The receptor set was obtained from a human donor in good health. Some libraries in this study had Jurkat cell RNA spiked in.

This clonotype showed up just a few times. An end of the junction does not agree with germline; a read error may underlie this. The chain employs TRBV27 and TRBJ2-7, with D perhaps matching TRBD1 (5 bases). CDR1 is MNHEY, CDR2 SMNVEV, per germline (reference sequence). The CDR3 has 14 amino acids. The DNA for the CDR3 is TGTGCCAGCAGTCCCCAGACAGTTCCCTACGAGCTGTACTTC. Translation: CASSPQTVPYELYF.

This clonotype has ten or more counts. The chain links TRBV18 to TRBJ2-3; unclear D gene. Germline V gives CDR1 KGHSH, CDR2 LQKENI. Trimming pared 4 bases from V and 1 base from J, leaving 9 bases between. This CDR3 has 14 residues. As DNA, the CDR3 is TGTGCCAGCTCACTGTTTGGCGGCACAGATACGCAGTATTTT. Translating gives CASSLFGGTDTQYF.

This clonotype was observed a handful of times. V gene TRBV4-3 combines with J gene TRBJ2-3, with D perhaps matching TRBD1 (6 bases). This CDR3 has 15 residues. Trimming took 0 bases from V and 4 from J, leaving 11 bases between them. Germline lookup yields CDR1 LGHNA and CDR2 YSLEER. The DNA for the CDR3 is TGCGCCAGCAGCCAAGATTCAACAGGGCCAGATACGCAGTATTTT. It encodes CASSQDSTGPDTQYF.

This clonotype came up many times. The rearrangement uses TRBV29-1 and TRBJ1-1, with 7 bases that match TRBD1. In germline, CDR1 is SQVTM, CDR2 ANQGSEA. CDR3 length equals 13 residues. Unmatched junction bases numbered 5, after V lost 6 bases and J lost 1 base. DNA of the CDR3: TGCAGCGTGCAGACAGGGAGGAACACTGAAGCTTTCTTT. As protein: CSVQTGRNTEAFF.

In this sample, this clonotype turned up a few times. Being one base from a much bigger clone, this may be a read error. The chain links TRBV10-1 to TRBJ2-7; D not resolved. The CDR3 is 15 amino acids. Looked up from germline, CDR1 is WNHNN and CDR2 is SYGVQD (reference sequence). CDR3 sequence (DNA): TGCGCCAGCAGAGAGTATGGAGATCCTAGGTCCGAGCAGTACTTC. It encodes CASREYGDPRSEQYF.

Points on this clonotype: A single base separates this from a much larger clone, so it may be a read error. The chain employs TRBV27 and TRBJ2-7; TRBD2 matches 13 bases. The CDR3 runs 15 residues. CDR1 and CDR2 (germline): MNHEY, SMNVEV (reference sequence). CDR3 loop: CACNLHLGLAGELDF. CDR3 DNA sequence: TGTGCCTGCAATTTACATCTCGGACTAGCGGGAGAGCTTGACTTC.

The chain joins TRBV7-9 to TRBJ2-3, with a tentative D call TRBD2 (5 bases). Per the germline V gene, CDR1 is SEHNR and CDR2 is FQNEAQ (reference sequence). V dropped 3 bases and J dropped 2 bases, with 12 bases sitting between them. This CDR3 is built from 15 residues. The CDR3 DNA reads TGTGCCAGCAGCTTCATAACGGGATTCACAGATACGCAGTATTTT. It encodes CASSFITGFTDTQYF.

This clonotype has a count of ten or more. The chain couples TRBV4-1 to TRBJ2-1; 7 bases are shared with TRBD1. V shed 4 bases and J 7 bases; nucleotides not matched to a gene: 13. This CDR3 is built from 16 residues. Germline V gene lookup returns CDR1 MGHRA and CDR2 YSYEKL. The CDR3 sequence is CASSRRGQVELNEQFF. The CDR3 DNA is TGCGCCAGCAGCCGCCGAGGACAGGTCGAGTTAAATGAGCAGTTCTTC.

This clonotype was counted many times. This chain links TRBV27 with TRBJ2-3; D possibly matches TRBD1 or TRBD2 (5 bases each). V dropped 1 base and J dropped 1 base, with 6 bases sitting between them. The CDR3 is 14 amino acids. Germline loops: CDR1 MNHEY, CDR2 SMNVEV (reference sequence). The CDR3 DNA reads TGTGCCAGCAGTTTATGGGGACGCACAGATACGCAGTATTTT. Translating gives CASSLWGRTDTQYF.

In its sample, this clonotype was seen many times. The CDR3 spells CASSFNGQGLQETQYF. CDR3 nucleotides: TGCGCCAGCAGCTTCAACGGACAGGGCCTGCAAGAGACCCAGTACTTC. The chain combines TRBV5-1 with TRBJ2-5; 8 nucleotides line up with TRBD1. Per the germline V gene, CDR1 is SGHRS and CDR2 is YFSETQ. Losses at the gene ends were 2 bases for V and 2 bases for J; bases not matched to a gene: 8. This CDR3 spans 16 amino acids.

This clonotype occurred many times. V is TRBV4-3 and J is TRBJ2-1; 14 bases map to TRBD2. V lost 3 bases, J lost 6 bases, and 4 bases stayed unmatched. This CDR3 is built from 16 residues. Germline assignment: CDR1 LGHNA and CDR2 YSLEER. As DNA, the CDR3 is TGCGCCAGCAGCCAGACCGGGACTAGCGGGAGCAATGAGCAGTTCTTC. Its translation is CASSQTGTSGSNEQFF.

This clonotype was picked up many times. The CDR3 sequence is CASSQGGGEATSRNQPQHF. In DNA form, the CDR3 reads TGTGCCAGCAGCCAAGGGGGGGGGGAAGCTACTTCTCGCAATCAGCCCCAGCATTTT. The V call is TRBV4-2, the J call TRBJ1-5; weak D call: TRBD1 (5 bases). The CDR3 loop spans 19 amino acids. V lost 1 base to trimming and J lost 2 bases, with 21 bases between them. From germline, CDR1 is LGHNA and CDR2 YNFKEQ.

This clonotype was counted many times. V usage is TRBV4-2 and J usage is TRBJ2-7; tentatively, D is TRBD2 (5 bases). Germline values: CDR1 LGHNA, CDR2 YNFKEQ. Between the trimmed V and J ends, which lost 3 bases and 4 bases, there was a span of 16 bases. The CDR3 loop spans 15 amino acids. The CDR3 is CASSHYHSTGYEQYF. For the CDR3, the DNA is TGTGCCAGCAGCCATTATCACTCCACGGGGTACGAGCAGTACTTC.

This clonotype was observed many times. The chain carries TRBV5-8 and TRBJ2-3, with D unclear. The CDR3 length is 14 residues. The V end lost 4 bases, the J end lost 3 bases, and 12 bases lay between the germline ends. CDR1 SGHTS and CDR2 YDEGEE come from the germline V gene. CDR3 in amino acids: CASSGYVGTDTQYF. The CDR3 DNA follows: TGTGCCAGCAGCGGTTACGTAGGTACAGATACGCAGTATTTT.

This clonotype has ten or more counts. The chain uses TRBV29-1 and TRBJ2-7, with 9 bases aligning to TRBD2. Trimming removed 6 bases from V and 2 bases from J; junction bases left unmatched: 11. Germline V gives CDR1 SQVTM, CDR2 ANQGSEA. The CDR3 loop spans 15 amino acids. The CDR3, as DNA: TGCAGCGTCGTAGGACCTAGCGGGGCGGCCTACGAGCAGTACTTC. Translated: CSVVGPSGAAYEQYF.

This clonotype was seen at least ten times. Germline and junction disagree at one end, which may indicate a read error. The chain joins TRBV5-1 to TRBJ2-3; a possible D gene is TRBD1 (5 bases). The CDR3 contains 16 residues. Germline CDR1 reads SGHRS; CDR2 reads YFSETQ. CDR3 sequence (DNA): TGCGCCTGCAGCTTGACCCGGACAATTAGCACAGATACGCAGTATTTT. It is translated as CACSLTRTISTDTQYF.

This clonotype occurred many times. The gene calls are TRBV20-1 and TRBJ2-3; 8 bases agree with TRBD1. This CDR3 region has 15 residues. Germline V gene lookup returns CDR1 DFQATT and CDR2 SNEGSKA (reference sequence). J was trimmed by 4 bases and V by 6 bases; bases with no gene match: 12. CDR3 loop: CSAQGASEAADTQYF. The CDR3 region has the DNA TGCAGTGCCCAGGGGGCAAGTGAGGCGGCAGATACGCAGTATTTT.

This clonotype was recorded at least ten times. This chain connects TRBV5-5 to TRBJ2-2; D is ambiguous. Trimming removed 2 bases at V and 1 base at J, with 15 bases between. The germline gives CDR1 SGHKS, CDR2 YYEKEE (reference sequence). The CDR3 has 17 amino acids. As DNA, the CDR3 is TGTGCCAGCAGCTTCCACCCCTCGACCCAGAACACCGGGGAGCTGTTTTTT. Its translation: CASSFHPSTQNTGELFF.